The rows below give T cell receptor beta chains drawn from one sample of a study of T cell repertoires in cytomegalovirus infection. MiXCR, applied by TCRdb to the reads, yields one record per CDR3 protein. Of around 350,000 distinct CDR3 sequences in the sample, 15% to 20% were seen once. Source material: PBMCs. The receptors shown here come from a human donor in good health (CMV status not recorded). Some clones in this sample may be carry-over from other donors' samples. Each CDR3 is given with its conserved first and last residue. A D gene is named only where the DNA matches it firmly. Size is omitted from some rows. Given values are once, few, many or a class for expanded clones.

V gene,D gene,J gene,clone size,CDR3 DNA,CDR3 protein
TRBV7-2,TRBD2,TRBJ2-5,few,TGTGCCAGCAGCGCCAAGGGACTAGCGGGGGGCCAGTACTTC,CASSAKGLAGGQYF
TRBV28,NA,TRBJ1-3,NA,TGTGCCAGCAGTCTCCCCGGACATCGAAACACCATATATTTT,CASSLPGHRNTIYF
TRBV7-2,TRBD2,TRBJ2-7,many,TGTGCCAGCAGCTTTCAGCGGGAGTCCCACGAGCAGTACTTC,CASSFQRESHEQYF
TRBV7-2,TRBD2,TRBJ2-1,many,TGTGCCAGCAGCTTAGGGGGGGGACTAGCGGGAGATGAGCAGTTCTTC,CASSLGGGLAGDEQFF
TRBV20-1,NA,TRBJ1-2,few,TGCAGTGTTAGAACGAACTATGGCTACACCTTC,CSVRTNYGYTF
TRBV5-1,NA,TRBJ2-5,NA,TGCGCCAGCAGCTTGGCGCCCACCGACAGAGGAGAGACCCAGTACTTC,CASSLAPTDRGETQYF
TRBV19,NA,TRBJ2-1,NA,TGTGCCAGTAGTAAGGGGGACTTGCAGCAGTTCTTC,CASSKGDLQQFF
TRBV20-1,NA,TRBJ2-1,NA,TGCAGTGCTAGAGTGGTTTCGCTCTCTTACAATGAGCAGTTCTTC,CSARVVSLSYNEQFF
TRBV4-2,NA,TRBJ2-5,few,TGTGCCAGCAGCCAAGATTGGAGAGAGACCCAGTACTTC,CASSQDWRETQYF
TRBV18,NA,TRBJ2-5,few,TGTGCCAGCTCACCGGGTCCCCGTCCAGAGACCCAGTACTTC,CASSPGPRPETQYF
TRBV11-2,NA,TRBJ2-1,NA,TGTGCCAGCAGCCGCGTCCCCCATGAGCAGTTCTTC,CASSRVPHEQFF
TRBV7-2,NA,TRBJ1-1,many,TGTGCCACCGGACAGCTGAGGACTGAAGCTTTCTTT,CATGQLRTEAFF
TRBV4-1,NA,TRBJ1-5,NA,TGCGCCAGCAGCCTACAATGGAGGCCGAGCAATCAGCCCCAGCATTTT,CASSLQWRPSNQPQHF
TRBV7-2,NA,TRBJ2-6,few,TGTGCCAGCTCGGCAGCACGCACTGGGGCCAACGTCCTGACTTTC,CASSAARTGANVLTF
TRBV20-1,TRBD2,TRBJ2-6,NA,TGCAGTGCTAGTGGCGGGGGAGCTGGGGCCAACGTCCTGACTTTC,CSASGGGAGANVLTF
TRBV28,NA,TRBJ2-2,NA,TGTGCCAGCAGTTTATGGCAGGGGAACACCGGGGAGCTGTTTTTT,CASSLWQGNTGELFF
TRBV4-1,NA,TRBJ2-1,NA,TGCGCCAGCAGCCAGACTGAACAGGGATCTTACAATGAGCAGTTCTTC,CASSQTEQGSYNEQFF
TRBV19,NA,TRBJ2-2,NA,TGTGCCAGTAGTATAAGGTGGTCCGGGGAGCTGTTTTTT,CASSIRWSGELFF
TRBV4-1,TRBD2,TRBJ2-5,few,TGCGCCAGCAGCCCAAGTGTTAGCGGGGGGGGAGAGACCCAGTACTTC,CASSPSVSGGGETQYF
TRBV2,TRBD2,TRBJ2-1,NA,TGTGCCAGCAGTGCACAGCGGGGGTACTACAATGAGCAGTTCTTC,CASSAQRGYYNEQFF
TRBV2,NA,TRBJ1-3,NA,TGTGCCAGCAGAGGGGAGTCCGGAAACACCATATATTTT,CASRGESGNTIYF
TRBV5-5,NA,TRBJ1-1,NA,TGTGCCAGCAGTTTCACGAGGATGAACACTGAAGCTTTCTTT,CASSFTRMNTEAFF
TRBV7-8,NA,TRBJ2-7,few,TGTGCCAGCAGCTCGCTAACGCGGGGCGGGGAGGAGCAGTACTTC,CASSSLTRGGEEQYF
TRBV7-9,NA,TRBJ2-3,many,TGTGCCAGCAGCCTCATTGGAGGGGCAAGGTATTTT,CASSLIGGARYF
TRBV12-3/TRBV12-4,NA,TRBJ2-3,NA,TGTGCCAGCAGCCGGACTACCCCCAGCACAGATACGCAGTATTTT,CASSRTTPSTDTQYF
TRBV7-9,NA,TRBJ1-1,many,TGTGCCAGCAGCTCCCCTGGGGACACTGAAGCTTTCTTT,CASSSPGDTEAFF
TRBV6-6,NA,TRBJ2-1,NA,TGTGCCAGCAGTTCCCAGATCAATGAGCAGTTCTTC,CASSSQINEQFF
TRBV30,TRBD2,TRBJ2-1,NA,TGTGCCTGGAGTGTACCGGGACTAAACAATGAGCAGTTCTTC,CAWSVPGLNNEQFF
TRBV11-2,TRBD1,TRBJ2-5,many,TGTGCCAGCAGCTTAGCGGGACAGGGGCAAGAGACCCAGTACTTC,CASSLAGQGQETQYF
TRBV11-2,NA,TRBJ1-4,NA,TGTGCCAGCAGCCGCAGGGCTCCTAATGAAAAACTGTTTTTT,CASSRRAPNEKLFF
TRBV3-1,TRBD2,TRBJ2-5,NA,TGTGCCAGCAGCCGAAGACTAGCCGGAGAGACCCAGTACTTC,CASSRRLAGETQYF
TRBV7-2,NA,TRBJ1-1,many,TGTGCCAGCAGCTGGGGGCAGAGTACTGAAGCTTTCTTT,CASSWGQSTEAFF